The next 4 T cell receptor beta chains were all read from a single sample in a study of shared clonotypes between healthy human individuals. The protocol was immunoSEQ multiplex PCR, while the TCRdb copy is restricted to in-frame clones and leaves out a portion. The sample lists millions of clones, roughly 94% occurring once. The source material was naive CD4+ T cells sorted from blood. Documented subset: CD45RA+ positively selected. All receptors derive from a man in his late teens or twenties in good health.

This clone was observed a single time. V gene TRBV2 combines with J gene TRBJ2-2, with 8 bases identical to TRBD2. The CDR3 loop spans 15 amino acids. The V and J ends lost 6 bases and 5 bases, in that order; junction bases with no gene match: 8. CDR1 and CDR2 from the germline V gene are SNHLY and FYNNEI. Here the CDR3 reads CASSRLASVTGELFF. The CDR3 bases are TGTGCCAGCAGCAGACTAGCGTCTGTGACCGGGGAGCTGTTTTTT.

This clone was counted between two and nine times. This same CDR3 is encoded by further DNA sequences in the sample. This sequence joins TRBV25-1 and TRBJ1-2; D is unresolved. Germline V CDR1 and CDR2: MGHDK, SYGVNS. With 1 base removed from V and 2 bases from J, the gap between germline ends came to 5 bases. This CDR3 spans 13 amino acids. The CDR3 bases are TGTGCCAGCAGTGAATTAGGGAACTATGGCTACACCTTC. This codes for CASSELGNYGYTF.

This chain links TRBV2 with TRBJ1-2; possibly TRBD1 for D (5 bases). Looked up from germline, CDR1 is SNHLY and CDR2 is FYNNEI. Trimming shortened V by 11 bases and J by 0 bases, and 13 bases separated the two germline ends. This CDR3 contains 13 residues. Written as DNA, the CDR3 is TGTGCCTCTAGAGCGACAGCTAACTATGGCTACACCTTC. This translates into CASRATANYGYTF.

The rearrangement uses TRBV30 and TRBJ1-3; D is ambiguous. The CDR3 has 14 amino acids. Germline V lookup: CDR1 GTSNPN, CDR2 SVGIG (reference sequence). V was clipped by 1 base and J by 2 bases, with 9 bases between them. CDR3 sequence reads: CAWSEGGAGNTIYF. The CDR3 DNA reads TGTGCCTGGAGTGAGGGCGGCGCTGGAAACACCATATATTTT.